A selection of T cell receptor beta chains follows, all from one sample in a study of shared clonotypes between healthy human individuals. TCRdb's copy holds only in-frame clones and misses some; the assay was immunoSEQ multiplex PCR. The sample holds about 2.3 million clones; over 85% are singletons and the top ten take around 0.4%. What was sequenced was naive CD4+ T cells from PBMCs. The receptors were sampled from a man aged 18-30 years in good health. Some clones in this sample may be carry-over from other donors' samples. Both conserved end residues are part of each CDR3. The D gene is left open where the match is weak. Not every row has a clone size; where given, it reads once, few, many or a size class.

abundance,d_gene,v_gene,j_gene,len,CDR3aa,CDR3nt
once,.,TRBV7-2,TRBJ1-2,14,CASSLQGIYYGYTF,TGTGCCAGCAGCTTACAAGGGATTTACTATGGCTACACCTTC
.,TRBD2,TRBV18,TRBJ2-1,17,CASSLLQTSGSNNEQFF,TGTGCCAGCTCGCTTCTGCAGACTAGCGGGAGCAACAATGAGCAGTTCTTC
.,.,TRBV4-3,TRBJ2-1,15,CASSPTWRNYNEQFF,TGCGCCAGCAGCCCCACATGGAGGAACTACAATGAGCAGTTCTTC
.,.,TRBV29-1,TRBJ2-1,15,CSVLYQDHPSNEQFF,TGCAGCGTTCTCTATCAGGACCACCCATCCAATGAGCAGTTCTTC
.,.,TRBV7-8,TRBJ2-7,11,CASSLEYEQYF,TGTGCCAGCAGCCTCGAGTACGAGCAGTACTTC
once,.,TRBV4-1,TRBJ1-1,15,CASSQPGPPDTEAFF,TGCGCCAGCAGCCAACCGGGCCCACCGGACACTGAAGCTTTCTTT
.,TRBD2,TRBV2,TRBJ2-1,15,CASSPWTSGRAEQFF,TGTGCCAGCAGTCCTTGGACTAGCGGGAGGGCTGAGCAGTTCTTC
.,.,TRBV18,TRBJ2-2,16,CASSPPVGGGTGELFF,TGTGCCAGCTCACCACCGGTCGGAGGAGGAACCGGGGAGCTGTTTTTT
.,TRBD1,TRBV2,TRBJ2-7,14,CASSVRRGSYEQYF,TGTGCCAGCAGTGTTCGCAGGGGGTCCTACGAGCAGTACTTC
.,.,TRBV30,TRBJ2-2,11,CAWTSAGELFF,TGTGCCTGGACGTCGGCCGGGGAGCTGTTTTTT
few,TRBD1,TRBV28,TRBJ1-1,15,CASSNSGQANTEAFF,TGTGCCAGCAGCAACTCAGGACAGGCGAACACTGAAGCTTTCTTT
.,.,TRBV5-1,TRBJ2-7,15,CASSLGRDSPWGQYF,TGCGCCAGCAGCTTGGGGCGGGACAGTCCCTGGGGGCAGTACTTC
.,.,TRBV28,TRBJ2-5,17,CASSQTSAGPFQETQYF,TGTGCCAGCAGCCAAACCTCGGCAGGGCCTTTCCAAGAGACCCAGTACTTC
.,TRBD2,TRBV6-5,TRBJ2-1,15,CASRLSGSSYNEQFF,TGTGCCAGCAGACTTAGCGGGAGCTCCTACAATGAGCAGTTCTTC
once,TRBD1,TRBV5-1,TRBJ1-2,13,CASSLNRGQGYTF,TGCGCCAGCAGCTTGAATAGGGGGCAAGGCTACACCTTC
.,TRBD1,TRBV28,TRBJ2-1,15,CASSQDRGWGNEQFF,TGTGCCAGCAGCCAAGACAGGGGATGGGGCAATGAGCAGTTCTTC
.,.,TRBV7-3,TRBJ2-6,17,CASSLPSTATGANVLTF,TGTGCCAGCAGCCTCCCATCGACAGCAACTGGGGCCAACGTCCTGACTTTC
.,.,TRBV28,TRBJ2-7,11,CASTAGYEQYF,TGTGCCAGCACGGCAGGGTACGAGCAGTACTTC
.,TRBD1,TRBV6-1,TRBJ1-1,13,CASSGQGYTEAFF,TGTGCCAGCAGTGGACAGGGTTACACTGAAGCTTTCTTT
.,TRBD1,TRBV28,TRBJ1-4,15,CASSLGQGEYEKLFF,TGTGCCAGCAGTTTGGGTCAGGGGGAGTACGAAAAACTGTTTTTT
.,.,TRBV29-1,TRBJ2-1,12,CSVEEDLREQFF,TGCAGCGTTGAAGAGGATCTACGGGAGCAGTTCTTC
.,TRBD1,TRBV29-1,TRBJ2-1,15,CSVVWGTGGRNEQFF,TGCAGCGTTGTATGGGGGACAGGGGGTAGAAATGAGCAGTTCTTC
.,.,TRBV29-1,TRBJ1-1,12,CSVDDRDTEAFF,TGCAGCGTTGATGATCGAGACACTGAAGCTTTCTTT
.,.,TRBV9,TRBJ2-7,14,CASSVMAESYEQYF,TGTGCCAGCAGCGTAATGGCGGAAAGCTACGAGCAGTACTTC
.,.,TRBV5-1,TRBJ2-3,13,CASSPPLTDTQYF,TGCGCCAGCAGCCCACCCCTGACAGATACGCAGTATTTT
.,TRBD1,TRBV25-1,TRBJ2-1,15,CASRDQGQGYNEQFF,TGTGCCAGCAGGGACCAAGGACAGGGATACAATGAGCAGTTCTTC
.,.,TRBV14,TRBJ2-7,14,CASSLGRMSYEQYF,TGTGCCAGCAGCCTAGGGCGAATGTCCTACGAGCAGTACTTC
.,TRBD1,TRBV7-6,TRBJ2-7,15,CASSLAGTGIHEQYF,TGTGCCAGCAGCCTAGCCGGGACAGGGATCCACGAGCAGTACTTC
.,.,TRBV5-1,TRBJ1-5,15,CASSLEGDSNQPQHF,TGCGCCAGCAGCTTGGAAGGAGATAGCAATCAGCCCCAGCATTTT
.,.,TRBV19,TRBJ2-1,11,CASSIDGIEFF,TGTGCCAGTAGTATCGACGGGATAGAGTTCTTC
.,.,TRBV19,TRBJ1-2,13,CASSTTGFDGYTF,TGTGCCAGTAGTACCACAGGGTTCGATGGCTACACCTTC
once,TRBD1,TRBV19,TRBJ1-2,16,CASSTLAPGQAYGYTF,TGTGCCAGTAGTACGCTGGCTCCGGGACAGGCATATGGCTACACCTTC
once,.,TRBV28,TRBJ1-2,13,CASSLENPRGYTF,TGTGCCAGCAGTTTGGAAAACCCCAGGGGCTACACCTTC
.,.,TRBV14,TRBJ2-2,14,CASSIRGRTGELFF,TGTGCCAGCAGCATCAGGGGGAGGACCGGGGAGCTGTTTTTT
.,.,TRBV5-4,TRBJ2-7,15,CASSGPGANSYEQYF,TGTGCCAGCAGCGGACCAGGAGCGAACTCCTACGAGCAGTACTTC
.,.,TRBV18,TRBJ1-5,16,CASSHNALASNQPQHF,TGTGCCAGCTCACACAACGCGTTGGCTAGCAATCAGCCCCAGCATTTT
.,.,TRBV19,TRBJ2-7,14,CASSPERVPYEQYF,TGTGCCAGTAGTCCCGAGAGGGTTCCCTACGAGCAGTACTTC
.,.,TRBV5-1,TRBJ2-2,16,CASSLEGRENTGELFF,TGCGCCAGCAGCTTGGAGGGGCGGGAGAACACCGGGGAGCTGTTTTTT
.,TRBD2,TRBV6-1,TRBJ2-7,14,CASGRAGLGYEQYF,TGTGCCAGCGGGAGGGCAGGGTTGGGGTACGAGCAGTACTTC
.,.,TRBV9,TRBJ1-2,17,CASSAMGGGQETYGYTF,TGTGCCAGCAGCGCAATGGGCGGCGGCCAGGAGACCTATGGCTACACCTTC
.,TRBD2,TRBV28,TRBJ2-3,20,CASSLSRTSGRALRTDTQYF,TGTGCCAGCAGTTTAAGTAGGACTAGCGGGAGGGCCCTTCGTACAGATACGCAGTATTTT
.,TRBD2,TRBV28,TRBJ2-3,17,CASSFPAGTSGKDTQYF,TGTGCCAGCAGTTTCCCCGCCGGGACTAGCGGGAAAGATACGCAGTATTTT
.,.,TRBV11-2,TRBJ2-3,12,CASSLTADTQYF,TGTGCCAGCAGCTTAACAGCAGATACGCAGTATTTT
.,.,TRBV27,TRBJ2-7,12,CASRPRLGEQYF,TGTGCCAGCAGGCCGAGATTGGGGGAGCAGTACTTC
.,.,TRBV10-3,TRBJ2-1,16,CASSYSRILGAGEQFF,TGTGCCAGCAGTTACTCGAGGATTCTAGGGGCTGGTGAGCAGTTCTTC
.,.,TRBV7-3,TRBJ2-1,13,CASSPLEGNEQFF,TGTGCCAGCAGCCCGCTCGAGGGCAATGAGCAGTTCTTC
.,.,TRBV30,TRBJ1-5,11,CAWSVDGAQHF,TGTGCCTGGAGTGTTGACGGAGCCCAGCATTTT
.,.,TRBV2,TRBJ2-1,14,CASSLLAGYNEQFF,TGTGCCAGCAGTTTACTCGCAGGGTATAATGAGCAGTTCTTC
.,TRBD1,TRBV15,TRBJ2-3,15,CATSRQGAPTDTQYF,TGTGCCACCAGCAGACAGGGGGCCCCAACAGATACGCAGTATTTT
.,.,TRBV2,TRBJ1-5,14,CASSLAAPEQPQHF,TGTGCCAGCTCCCTCGCCGCCCCGGAGCAGCCCCAGCATTTT
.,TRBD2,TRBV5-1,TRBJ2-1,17,CASSLVSSGNSYNEQFF,TGCGCCAGCAGCTTGGTGTCTAGCGGGAATTCCTACAATGAGCAGTTCTTC
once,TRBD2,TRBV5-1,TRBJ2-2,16,CASSVGLADNTGELFF,TGCGCCAGCAGCGTTGGACTAGCGGATAACACCGGGGAGCTGTTTTTT
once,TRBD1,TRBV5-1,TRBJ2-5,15,CASSSTGTGQETQYF,TGCGCCAGCAGCTCCACCGGGACAGGGCAAGAGACCCAGTACTTC
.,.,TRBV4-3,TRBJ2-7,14,CASSQQVRAYEQYF,TGCGCCAGCAGCCAACAAGTTCGAGCCTACGAGCAGTACTTC
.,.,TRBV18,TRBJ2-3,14,CASSPYEGTDTQYF,TGTGCCAGCTCACCCTACGAGGGCACAGATACGCAGTATTTT